Below, 18 T cell receptor beta chains from the same sample are listed, as sequenced in a study of cytomegalovirus exposure and HLA in healthy donors. The PCR made use of 60 Vbeta and 13 Jbeta primers. Clones were read by immunoSEQ multiplex PCR, and TCRdb kept only the in-frame ones, dropping some. The sample has some 130,000 clones; approximately 80% are singletons. The sequencing sample was made of PBMCs. Receptors were obtained from a man younger than 40 in good health and CMV-seronegative.

The chain is built from TRBV11-2 and TRBJ2-7, with D possibly matching TRBD1 (5 bases). The V and J ends lost 4 bases and 5 bases respectively, with 6 bases between them. Germline-derived CDR1 and CDR2 are SGHAT and FQNNGV. This CDR3 contains 11 residues. The CDR3 sequence is CASSSRDEQYF. As DNA, the CDR3 is TGTGCCAGCAGCTCCAGGGACGAGCAGTACTTC.

This chain's CDR3 is CASSRLAGSTDTQYF. CDR3 nucleotide sequence: TGTGCCAGCAGCAGATTAGCGGGTAGCACAGATACGCAGTATTTT. V is TRBV2 and J is TRBJ2-3; 7 positions match TRBD2. V lost 6 bases and J lost 0; bases outside the gene matches: 6. The CDR3 totals 15 residues. The germline V gene has CDR1 SNHLY and CDR2 FYNNEI.

This chain links TRBV27 with TRBJ2-5, with a possible D match to TRBD1 (6 bases). V gave up 5 bases and J gave up 4 bases, with 14 bases separating them. The CDR3 covers 14 residues. The germline V gene has CDR1 MNHEY and CDR2 SMNVEV (reference sequence). The CDR3 loop is CASSPWDMTETQYF. The CDR3 coding sequence is TGTGCCAGCAGTCCATGGGACATGACAGAGACCCAGTACTTC.

This clone was picked up a small number of times. This chain uses TRBV5-4 with TRBJ2-7; TRBD1 aligns across 8 bases. Losses at the gene ends were 4 bases for V and 5 bases for J; bases not matched to a gene: 8. Germline loops: CDR1 SGHNT, CDR2 YYREEE (reference sequence). The CDR3 contains 14 residues. The CDR3 sequence is CASSPAGGVDEQYF. DNA of the CDR3: TGTGCCAGCAGCCCTGCAGGGGGCGTTGACGAGCAGTACTTC.

The chain has TRBV7-2 and TRBJ2-3; 9 positions match TRBD2. The length of the CDR3 is 16 residues. V lost 5 bases to trimming and J lost 2 bases; unmatched junction nucleotides: 8. Germline CDR1 is SGHTA and CDR2 is FQGNSA. CDR3 loop: CASSKLTSGYTDTQYF. CDR3 DNA: TGTGCCAGCAGCAAGCTTACTAGCGGGTACACAGATACGCAGTATTTT.

V is TRBV4-3 and J is TRBJ2-5, with 10 nucleotides matching TRBD2. Losses at the gene ends were 2 bases for V and 4 bases for J; bases not matched to a gene: 4. The CDR3 contains 15 residues. The germline gives CDR1 LGHNA, CDR2 YSLEER. The CDR3 nucleotides read TGCGCCAGCAGCCAATCACTAGCGGGAATAGAGACCCAGTACTTC. Protein product: CASSQSLAGIETQYF.

V and J are TRBV29-1 and TRBJ1-3; perhaps TRBD1 as D (6 bases). V gave up 8 bases and J gave up 8 bases, with 10 bases separating them. CDR3 length: 10 residues. The germline V gene has CDR1 SQVTM and CDR2 ANQGSEA. The CDR3 loop is CSLQGDTIYF. The DNA for the CDR3 is TGCAGCTTACAGGGAGACACCATATATTTT.

The chain links TRBV5-1 to TRBJ2-7, with TRBD2 as a possible D gene (5 bases). The CDR3 is 14 residues long. Between the trimmed V and J ends, which lost 2 bases and 3 bases, there was a span of 12 bases. Germline-derived CDR1 and CDR2 are SGHRS and YFSETQ. The CDR3 region has the DNA TGCGCCAGCAGCTTCCAGTCTAGCAGCTACGAGCAGTACTTC. The encoded protein is CASSFQSSSYEQYF.

The J gene is TRBJ2-1, the V gene TRBV7-2, with TRBD2 matching over 7 bases. Trimming removed 5 bases from V and 0 bases from J; junction bases left unmatched: 4. This CDR3 is built from 15 residues. From germline, CDR1 is SGHTA and CDR2 FQGNSA. CDR3 protein: CASSTRLASYNEQFF. In nucleotides, the CDR3 is TGTGCCAGCAGCACCCGACTAGCCTCCTACAATGAGCAGTTCTTC.

J is TRBJ1-4 and V is TRBV6-6; 10 bases agree with TRBD1. The CDR3 length is 15 residues. The junction had 3 bases not matched to a gene; V was cut back by 0 bases and J by 8 bases. The germline CDR1 and CDR2 sequences are MNHNY and SVGAGI (reference sequence). CDR3 loop: CASSYSTGGLEKLFF. As DNA, the CDR3 is TGTGCCAGCAGTTACTCGACAGGGGGCTTAGAAAAACTGTTTTTT.

The chain recombines TRBV4-1 with TRBJ1-1; TRBD1 is a possible D gene (6 bases). V lost 5 bases and J lost 0, with 10 bases in between. Germline V lookup: CDR1 MGHRA, CDR2 YSYEKL. The CDR3 runs 14 residues. The CDR3 DNA reads TGCGCCAGCAGCGAGGGGGATATGAACACTGAAGCTTTCTTT. This sequence encodes CASSEGDMNTEAFF.

The chain combines TRBV19 with TRBJ2-6; 7 bases are shared with TRBD1. The J segment lost 2 bases and the V segment lost 3 bases, leaving 4 bases of the junction unmatched. The germline CDR1 and CDR2 sequences are LNHDA and SQIVND (reference sequence). The CDR3 is 16 residues long. CDR3 residues: CASSIIQGAGANVLTF. The CDR3 nucleotides are TGTGCCAGTAGTATCATTCAGGGGGCTGGGGCCAACGTCCTGACTTTC.

The chain uses TRBV5-4 and TRBJ1-1; 8 positions match TRBD1. Unmatched junction bases numbered 0, after V lost 1 base and J lost 1 base. This CDR3 contains 14 residues. From germline, CDR1 is SGHNT and CDR2 YYREEE (reference sequence). The CDR3 DNA reads TGTGCCAGCAGCTTGCAGGGGGCGAACACTGAAGCTTTCTTT. It encodes CASSLQGANTEAFF.

CDR3 region: CASSFNGGYTF. In nucleotides, the CDR3 is TGTGCCAGCAGTTTCAACGGTGGCTACACCTTC. The chain joins TRBV28 to TRBJ1-2, with D unresolved. V was trimmed by 3 bases and J by 7 bases, leaving 6 bases between them. CDR1 and CDR2 from the germline V gene are MDHEN and SYDVKM. The length of the CDR3 is 11 residues.

The chain joins TRBV7-9 to TRBJ1-3; D not certain. The CDR3 covers 16 residues. V was pared by 5 bases and J by 0 bases, with 14 bases between. Germline CDR1 reads SEHNR; CDR2 reads FQNEAQ (reference sequence). The CDR3 DNA sequence: TGTGCCAGCAGCACCTCCGGGATTCTCTCTGGAAACACCATATATTTT. Translation gives CASSTSGILSGNTIYF.

V usage is TRBV11-3 and J usage is TRBJ2-1; 8 bases fit TRBD2. V dropped 2 bases and J dropped 5; count of bases not matched to a gene: 14. CDR3 size: 18 residues. Germline loops: CDR1 SGHNT, CDR2 YENEEA. CDR3 DNA: TGTGCCAGCAGCTTAATGGGGATAGGGCTAGCGGGCGACAATGAGCAGTTCTTC. Protein: CASSLMGIGLAGDNEQFF.

The chain joins TRBV5-1 to TRBJ1-3; 10 nucleotides agree with TRBD1. CDR1 is SGHRS, CDR2 YFSETQ, per germline. The CDR3 has 14 residues. Germline trimming cut 4 bases from V and 8 bases from J; bases unmatched to any gene: 6. The CDR3: CASSPGTGVDTIYF. The CDR3 region has the DNA TGCGCCAGCAGCCCCGGGACAGGGGTGGACACCATATATTTT.

This rearrangement joins TRBV19 to TRBJ2-7, with 7 nucleotides matching TRBD2. Per the germline V gene, CDR1 is LNHDA and CDR2 is SQIVND (reference sequence). V lost 1 base, J lost 7 bases, and 7 bases stayed unmatched. The length of the CDR3 is 14 residues. This CDR3 is CASSIVGGHSEQYF. Here the CDR3 DNA reads TGTGCCAGTAGTATAGTGGGAGGGCACTCGGAGCAGTACTTC.